The 25 T cell receptor beta chains in this list originate from one sample, sequenced in a study of identical twins. TCRdb independently ran MiXCR on the 5' RACE reads; one entry per CDR3 protein. The sample contains around 290,000 distinct CDR3 sequences, roughly 8.6% of which appear only once. These data also formed part of another study, on yellow fever vaccine responses in identical twins.

Sequenced sample: CD8+ T cells sorted from blood. The source of these receptors is a young woman in good health.

This clonotype was seen many times. The J gene is TRBJ1-1, the V gene TRBV6-5; D is perhaps TRBD1 (5 bases). The length of the CDR3 is 13 residues. From germline, CDR1 is MNHEY and CDR2 SVGAGI. V was shortened by 2 bases and J by 4 bases, with 8 bases between the two germline ends. The CDR3 reads CASSYAGTTEAFF. The CDR3 nucleotides are TGTGCCAGCAGTTACGCAGGGACCACTGAAGCTTTCTTT.

The chain couples TRBV12-5 to TRBJ2-7; 7 bases match TRBD2. CDR3 length: 19 residues. Germline CDR1 reads LGHNT; CDR2 reads FRNRAP. V shed 0 bases, J shed 2 bases, and the junction held 16 bases outside the gene matches. The CDR3 DNA is TGTGCTAGTGGTTTGGTAAATTCGGATCTAGCGGAAGTGACCTACGAGCAGTACTTC. This translates into CASGLVNSDLAEVTYEQYF.

This clonotype was picked up many times. CDR3 sequence (DNA): TGTGCCACCAGCAGAGACCGGACAGTGTCACCCCTCCACTTT. Amino acids: CATSRDRTVSPLHF. The chain recombines TRBV15 with TRBJ1-6; tentative D call: TRBD1 (6 bases). Trimming cost V 0 bases and J 10 bases, with 10 bases left between them. Germline CDR1 LNHNV, CDR2 YYDKDF (reference sequence). The CDR3 has 14 amino acids. The full variable domain, rest sourced from reference TRBV15 and TRBJ1-6, is DAMVIQNPRYQVTQFGKPVTLSCSQTLNHNVMYWYQQKSSQAPKLLFHYYDKDFNNEADTPDNFQSRRPNTSFCFLDIRSPGLGDTAMYLCATSRDRTVSPLHFGNGTRLTVT.

This clonotype was counted only a few times. This chain connects TRBV20-1 to TRBJ2-7; 7 nucleotides line up with TRBD1. Germline CDR1 is DFQATT and CDR2 is SNEGSKA (reference sequence). V lost 5 bases and J lost 1; bases outside the gene matches: 11. The CDR3 is 15 residues long. CDR3 residues: CSAAIPGQISYEQYF. The CDR3 coding sequence is TGCAGTGCTGCTATTCCGGGACAGATATCCTACGAGCAGTACTTC.

The V and J genes are TRBV5-1 and TRBJ1-1, with D possibly matching TRBD1 (5 bases). Between the trimmed V and J ends, which lost 7 bases and 1 base, there was a span of 17 bases. Germline V lookup: CDR1 SGHRS, CDR2 YFSETQ. The CDR3 is 15 residues long. The CDR3, as DNA: TGCGCCAGCCACTTGATGTGGGGGGAGAACACTGAAGCTTTCTTT. Translated: CASHLMWGENTEAFF.

This chain connects TRBV7-6 to TRBJ2-1; a weak D match, TRBD2 (5 bases). V shed 5 bases and J shed 8 bases, with 16 bases lying between them. This CDR3 comprises 14 residues. In germline, CDR1 is SGHVS, CDR2 FNYEAQ. CDR3 sequence reads: CASSPHEGRDEQFF. The CDR3 DNA sequence: TGTGCCAGCAGCCCTCATGAGGGTCGGGATGAGCAGTTCTTC. The whole variable domain, filled in from reference TRBV7-6 and TRBJ2-1, reads GAGVSQSPRYKVTKRGQDVALRCDPISGHVSLYWYRQALGQGPEFLTYFNYEAQQDKSGLPNDRFSAERPEGSISTLTIQRTEQRDSAMYRCASSPHEGRDEQFFGPGTRLTVL.

Many counts were recorded for this clonotype. This chain connects TRBV12-3 or TRBV12-4 to TRBJ2-1; D not resolved. The CDR3 is 13 residues long. V was clipped by 1 base and J by 9 bases, with 10 bases between them. CDR3 DNA sequence: TGTGCCAGCAGTTTAGGGAGCAACATTGAGCAGTTCTTC. Its translation: CASSLGSNIEQFF.

There are many counts of this clonotype. The chain links TRBV4-3 to TRBJ1-1; D possibly corresponds to TRBD1 (6 bases). Germline V gene data show CDR1 as LGHNA and CDR2 as YSLEER. Trimming stripped 1 base from V and 1 base from J, with 16 bases between. The CDR3 runs 17 residues. CDR3 DNA: TGCGCCAGCAGCCAAGTTGGCAGGGTAGGGGGGAACACTGAAGCTTTCTTT. Translated, it gives CASSQVGRVGGNTEAFF.

The gene calls are TRBV10-3 and TRBJ2-1; 8 bases align to TRBD1. The length of the CDR3 is 12 residues. The germline gives CDR1 ENHRY, CDR2 SYGVKD. V lost 10 bases to trimming and J lost 5 bases; unmatched junction nucleotides: 4. The CDR3 is CATRTGNNEQFF. The CDR3 DNA is TGTGCCACCAGGACAGGGAACAATGAGCAGTTCTTC.

This clonotype was detected many times. The V call is TRBV27, the J call TRBJ1-5; TRBD1 aligns across 11 bases. CDR1 is MNHEY, CDR2 SMNVEV, per germline (reference sequence). The CDR3 loop spans 15 amino acids. V lost 5 bases to trimming and J lost 6 bases; unmatched junction nucleotides: 6. CDR3 amino acids: CASSLGQGAAQPQHF. The CDR3 nucleotides read TGTGCCAGCAGTCTAGGACAGGGGGCAGCTCAGCCCCAGCATTTT.

The chain carries TRBV11-2 and TRBJ2-1, with TRBD2 identical over 10 bases. The CDR3 extends over 17 amino acids. The V gene end was trimmed by 5 bases and the J gene end by 8 bases; junction bases not matched to a gene: 15. Germline CDR1 and CDR2: SGHAT and FQNNGV. CDR3 protein: CASSPSGVAGGADEQFF. Here the CDR3 DNA reads TGTGCCAGCAGCCCTTCCGGGGTAGCGGGAGGTGCAGATGAGCAGTTCTTC. The full variable domain, its missing parts supplied by reference TRBV11-2 and TRBJ2-1, is EAGVAQSPRYKIIEKRQSVAFWCNPISGHATLYWYQQILGQGPKLLIQFQNNGVVDDSQLPKDRFSAERLKGVDSTLKIQPAKLEDSAVYLCASSPSGVAGGADEQFFGPGTRLTVL.

The chain is built from TRBV12-3 or TRBV12-4 and TRBJ2-7; D gene ambiguous. The V end lost 6 bases, the J end lost 0 bases, and 15 bases lay between the germline ends. The CDR3 consists of 15 residues. DNA for the CDR3: TGTGCCAGCAGCTCCGACCGACACTCCTCCTACGAGCAGTACTTC. This codes for CASSSDRHSSYEQYF.

This clonotype appeared a few times. The chain employs TRBV6-2 or TRBV6-3 and TRBJ2-3, with 7 bases lining up with TRBD1. The CDR3 is made up of 16 amino acids. Trimming took 6 bases from V and 1 from J; bases not matched to a gene: 10. The germline V gene encodes CDR1 MNHEY and CDR2 SVGEGT. CDR3 in DNA: TGTGCCAGCAGGCCAGGAACGGACAGGCGCACAGATACGCAGTATTTT. Translated, it gives CASRPGTDRRTDTQYF.

CDR3 sequence (DNA): TGTGCCAGCAGTGAAGGGTCGGGGACCGGGGAGCTGTTTTTT. Translated, it gives CASSEGSGTGELFF. The rearrangement joins TRBV2 to TRBJ2-2; a possible D gene is TRBD2 (5 bases). V lost 1 base, J lost 5 bases, and 8 bases lay in between. This CDR3 has 14 residues. The V gene's germline CDR1 is SNHLY and CDR2 FYNNEI.

The genes are TRBV10-3 and TRBJ2-3; D may be TRBD2 (6 bases). Germline CDR1 ENHRY, CDR2 SYGVKD. Between the trimmed V and J ends, which lost 11 bases and 6 bases, there was a span of 18 bases. This CDR3 is built from 13 residues. CDR3 protein: CAGDYPEGDTQYF. The CDR3 DNA reads TGTGCCGGCGACTATCCGGAGGGCGATACGCAGTATTTT.

The chain uses TRBV11-1 and TRBJ2-3; D may be TRBD1 or TRBD2 (5 bases each). This CDR3 region has 15 residues. Trimming cost V 5 bases and J 1 base, with 13 bases left between them. CDR1 SGHAT and CDR2 FQDESV come from the germline V gene (reference sequence). The CDR3 nucleotides read TGTGCCAGCAGCCCGAAGCAGGGAGGCACAGATACGCAGTATTTT. Protein sequence: CASSPKQGGTDTQYF.

This clonotype occurred many times. This chain joins TRBV7-8 and TRBJ2-3, with TRBD2 matching over 11 bases. After removal of 4 bases from V and 1 base from J, the junction contained 4 bases not matched to a gene. CDR1 and CDR2 from the germline V gene are SGHVS and FQNEAQ. The CDR3 runs to 16 residues. CDR3 loop: CASSSPGLAGTDTQYF. CDR3 bases: TGTGCCAGCAGCTCCCCGGGACTAGCGGGCACAGATACGCAGTATTTT.

There are many counts of this clonotype. The genes are TRBV12-3 or TRBV12-4 and TRBJ2-5; 9 nucleotides agree with TRBD2. J lost 6 bases, V lost 4 bases, and 0 bases had no gene match. The CDR3 loop spans 12 amino acids. The CDR3 reads CASSSSGKTQYF. The CDR3 DNA follows: TGTGCCAGCAGTTCTAGCGGGAAGACCCAGTACTTC.

This clonotype was seen only a few times. The chain has TRBV4-3 and TRBJ2-7; a possible D gene is TRBD1 (5 bases). Deletions cut 0 bases from V and 5 bases from J, with 11 bases between. Germline values: CDR1 LGHNA, CDR2 YSLEER. The CDR3 covers 14 residues. CDR3: CASSQDREQNEQYF. CDR3 DNA sequence: TGCGCCAGCAGCCAAGACAGGGAACAAAACGAGCAGTACTTC.

This clonotype has a handful of counts. V and J are TRBV2 and TRBJ2-2; 8 bases fit TRBD1. The CDR3 is made up of 14 amino acids. V lost 8 bases to trimming and J lost 7 bases; unmatched junction nucleotides: 9. The germline CDR1 and CDR2 sequences are SNHLY and FYNNEI. CDR3 in DNA: TGTGCCAGCGATCGGAACAGGGGGAACGGGGAGCTGTTTTTT. Translated: CASDRNRGNGELFF.

As for this clonotype: With a much larger clone just one base away, this may be a read error. This chain links TRBV5-1 with TRBJ2-1, with 9 bases lining up with TRBD1. Looked up from germline, CDR1 is SGHRS and CDR2 is YFSETQ. The V gene end was trimmed by 5 bases and the J gene end by 12 bases; junction bases not matched to a gene: 12. The CDR3 is 14 residues long. CDR3 nucleotide sequence: TGCGCCAGCAGGGGACAGGGAGGGGAGTATGTGCAGTTCTTC. It translates to CASRGQGGEYVQFF.

This clonotype showed up many times. The rearrangement links TRBV4-3 to TRBJ2-3; no clear D. CDR1 is LGHNA, CDR2 YSLEER, per germline. V dropped 0 bases and J dropped 0 bases, with 16 bases sitting between them. The CDR3 runs 18 residues. The CDR3 region has the DNA TGCGCCAGCAGCCAAGATCGGATGGTCGTTACTAGCACAGATACGCAGTATTTT. It encodes CASSQDRMVVTSTDTQYF.

This clonotype was counted many times. The CDR3 sequence: CSVLLAGLYEQYF. CDR3 coding DNA: TGCAGCGTCCTACTAGCGGGACTTTACGAGCAGTACTTC. The V gene is TRBV29-1, the J gene TRBJ2-7; 10 bases line up with TRBD2. Germline CDR1 reads SQVTM; CDR2 reads ANQGSEA. This CDR3 region has 13 residues. The V segment lost 6 bases and the J segment 4 bases; nucleotides outside the gene matches: 6.

This clonotype was detected many times. This chain connects TRBV6-5 to TRBJ2-3; 9 bases fit TRBD1. The length of the CDR3 is 16 residues. Germline CDR1 is MNHEY and CDR2 is SVGAGI. The V and J ends lost 2 bases and 2 bases, in that order; junction bases with no gene match: 5. DNA for the CDR3: TGTGCCAGCAGTTACGGCCGGACAGGGGTCACAGATACGCAGTATTTT. This sequence encodes CASSYGRTGVTDTQYF.

The chain combines TRBV11-2 with TRBJ2-1; perhaps TRBD2 as D (6 bases). CDR3 length: 13 amino acids. Germline CDR1 and CDR2: SGHAT and FQNNGV. The germline V and J ends were trimmed by 3 bases and 8 bases, with 11 bases remaining between them. The CDR3 coding sequence is TGTGCCAGCAGCTTTGGAGGGGCCTATGAGCAGTTCTTC. It translates to CASSFGGAYEQFF.